The clone carrying this TCR beta chain was detected only once. These data originate in a study of shared clonotypes between healthy human individuals. Under the authors' procedure: Junction-only immunoSEQ sequences carried no quality scores, so filtering differed. Data came from immunoSEQ multiplex PCR; TCRdb stores just in-frame clones and leaves some out. V and J calls and clone size are copied from that table; D and trimming were computed from the DNA. The table shows 1,100,000 or so clones, with approximately 80% occurring only once. The specimen was memory CD4+ T cells from PBMCs. The sample's subset: CD45RA-negative fraction. The receptor's source is a man between 18 and 29 years old in good health. Some clones in this sample may be carry-over from other donors' samples.

CDR3 amino acids: CASSQVGSRGAEAFF. The DNA for the CDR3 is TGTGCCAGCAGCCAAGTGGGGAGCAGGGGTGCTGAAGCTTTCTTT. V usage is TRBV7-9 and J usage is TRBJ1-1; TRBD1 is a possible D gene (6 bases). Trimming removed 5 bases at V and 6 bases at J, with 19 bases between. Germline-derived CDR1 and CDR2 are SEHNR and FQNEAQ (reference sequence). This CDR3 region has 15 residues.